Following are 27 T cell receptor beta chains from one sample sequenced in a study of T-cell reconstitution after alpha-beta-depleted transplantation in children (dated by TCRdb to between 2015 and 2016). Receptor libraries were prepared by PCR. Instrument on record: Illumina HiSeq 2500. TCR library preparation used molecular barcoding, with unique molecular identifiers applied to normalize quantification of the TCRbeta repertoire. TCRdb reworked the public reads: Q25 trimming with fastp, MiXCR clone assembly, productive beta chains retained. Under each unique CDR3 protein, matching rows form one entry showing the most common genes and DNA. This sample holds around 92,000 distinct CDR3 sequences; 10% to 15% were observed only once. Roughly 13% of the sample rests with the top ten. Sequencing was performed on PBMCs from the stem cell graft donor, taken from the stem cell graft. All receptors derive from a human donor who donated a stem cell graft to a child with inherited bone marrow failure.

This clonotype was found many times. The rearrangement uses TRBV5-1 and TRBJ1-1; no reliable D call. The V gene's germline CDR1 is SGHRS and CDR2 YFSETQ. CDR3 length: 15 amino acids. The V gene lost 0 bases and the J gene lost 1 base, with 10 bases spanning the gap. The CDR3 bases are TGCGCCAGCAGCTTGGCATCTTCTCGGAACACTGAAGCTTTCTTT. The encoded protein is CASSLASSRNTEAFF. The full variable domain, completed using reference TRBV5-1 and TRBJ1-1, is KAGVTQTPRYLIKTRGQQVTLSCSPISGHRSVSWYQQTPGQGLQFLFEYFSETQRNKGNFPGRFSGRQFSNSRSEMNVSTLELGDSALYLCASSLASSRNTEAFFGQGTRLTVV.

At least ten counts were recorded for this clonotype. The genes are TRBV5-6 and TRBJ2-2; 11 bases align to TRBD2. In germline, CDR1 is SGHDT, CDR2 YYEEEE. With 3 bases clipped from V and 5 bases from J, the junction kept 3 bases outside the gene matches. The CDR3 has 15 amino acids. The CDR3 reads CASSSSGRNTGELFF. The CDR3 bases are TGTGCCAGCAGCTCTAGCGGGAGGAATACCGGGGAGCTGTTTTTT.

With regard to this clonotype: This may be a read error: a much more frequent sequence differs by one nucleotide. This rearrangement joins TRBV11-2 to TRBJ2-7; D is ambiguous. V was pared by 2 bases and J by 0 bases, with 5 bases between. Germline assignment: CDR1 SGHAT and CDR2 FQNNGV. The CDR3 covers 13 residues. This CDR3 is CASSLQSSYEQYF. The CDR3 DNA is TGTGCCAGCAGCTTACAGAGCTCCTACGAGCAGTACTTC.

V gene TRBV20-1 combines with J gene TRBJ2-1; 9 bases match TRBD2. The J segment lost 5 bases and the V segment lost 5 bases, leaving 7 bases of the junction unmatched. The CDR3 contains 14 residues. In germline, CDR1 is DFQATT, CDR2 SNEGSKA (reference sequence). The CDR3 DNA reads TGCAGTGCTGCGGGGCGGGGGGGCCACAATGAGCAGTTCTTC. Amino acids: CSAAGRGGHNEQFF.

This clonotype was seen a few times. The chain recombines TRBV19 with TRBJ1-5; D is ambiguous. Germline values: CDR1 LNHDA, CDR2 SQIVND (reference sequence). V was cut by 4 bases and J by 0 bases, with 10 bases left in between. The CDR3 length is 15 residues. CDR3 sequence (DNA): TGTGCCAGTAGTAGCTACGGATATAGCAATCAGCCCCAGCATTTT. This codes for CASSSYGYSNQPQHF.

The genes are TRBV11-3 and TRBJ2-1, with a tentative D call TRBD2 (7 bases). Germline V gene data show CDR1 as SGHNT and CDR2 as YENEEA. The ends were cut back, 3 bases at V and 8 bases at J, with 17 bases in the middle. CDR3 length: 15 residues. The CDR3 loop reads CASSFGTKGVDEQFF. The DNA for the CDR3 is TGTGCCAGCAGCTTCGGGACTAAGGGGGTGGATGAGCAGTTCTTC.

This clonotype was seen more than once but under ten times. This chain uses TRBV5-4 with TRBJ2-3; perhaps TRBD1 as D (5 bases). Trimming took 7 bases from V and 3 from J, leaving 12 bases between them. This CDR3 has 13 amino acids. CDR1 and CDR2 from the germline V gene are SGHNT and YYREEE (reference sequence). The CDR3 sequence is CASSRQQTDTQYF. The CDR3 DNA reads TGTGCCAGCTCTAGACAGCAGACAGATACGCAGTATTTT.

This clonotype has a count of ten or more. The rearrangement links TRBV2 to TRBJ1-1, with D possibly TRBD1 on 5 matching bases. The V end lost 1 base, the J end lost 4 bases, and 10 bases lay between the germline ends. CDR3 length equals 14 residues. Germline values: CDR1 SNHLY, CDR2 FYNNEI. The CDR3 sequence: CASSEGRGITEAFF. The CDR3 DNA reads TGTGCCAGCAGTGAAGGTCGGGGGATCACTGAAGCTTTCTTT.

This clonotype was seen only once. The CDR3 is CASSSSTGTGYEKLFF. In DNA, the CDR3 is TGTGCCAGCAGCTCCAGTACCGGGACAGGGTATGAAAAACTGTTTTTT. This chain joins TRBV7-6 and TRBJ1-4; 9 bases match TRBD1. V lost 4 bases, J lost 6 bases, and 9 bases stayed unmatched. This CDR3 is 16 amino acids long. From germline, CDR1 is SGHVS and CDR2 FNYEAQ.

This chain connects TRBV5-1 to TRBJ2-7; 8 nucleotides match TRBD2. Germline CDR1 and CDR2: SGHRS and YFSETQ. Germline trimming cut 4 bases from V and 1 base from J; bases unmatched to any gene: 7. CDR3 length: 15 amino acids. The CDR3 sequence is CASSPAGGDSYEQYF. In DNA, the CDR3 is TGCGCCAGCAGCCCCGCCGGGGGGGATTCCTACGAGCAGTACTTC.

This clonotype was found many times. The V and J genes are TRBV12-3 or TRBV12-4 and TRBJ1-5, with 9 positions matching TRBD1. The CDR3 runs 16 residues. Germline trimming cut 4 bases from V and 1 base from J; bases unmatched to any gene: 5. The CDR3 DNA sequence: TGTGCCAGCAGTTCGAGAACAGGGGGCAGCAATCAGCCCCAGCATTTT. It codes for CASSSRTGGSNQPQHF.

This clonotype was observed many times. The chain combines TRBV12-3 or TRBV12-4 with TRBJ2-3, with D uncertain. Trimming stripped 6 bases from V and 4 bases from J, with 8 bases between. The CDR3 extends over 12 amino acids. CDR3 region: CASRDVSDTQYF. The CDR3 coding sequence is TGTGCCAGCAGAGACGTATCAGATACGCAGTATTTT.

The genes are TRBV5-4 and TRBJ2-5, with 8 bases that match TRBD1. The CDR3 has 15 residues. Germline trimming cut 0 bases from V and 1 base from J; bases unmatched to any gene: 2. Looked up from germline, CDR1 is SGHNT and CDR2 is YYREEE (reference sequence). DNA for the CDR3: TGTGCCAGCAGCTTGGCGGACAGGGTCCAAGAGACCCAGTACTTC. The encoded protein is CASSLADRVQETQYF. The full variable domain, in which reference TRBV5-4 and TRBJ2-5 provide the parts outside the CDR3, is ETGVTQSPTHLIKTRGQQVTLRCSSQSGHNTVSWYQQALGQGPQFIFQYYREEENGRGNFPPRFSGLQFPNYSSELNVNALELDDSALYLCASSLADRVQETQYFGPGTRLLVL.

This clonotype was seen repeatedly, ten times or more. This chain links TRBV6-5 with TRBJ2-1; no clear D gene. Germline assignment: CDR1 MNHEY and CDR2 SVGAGI. V was clipped by 6 bases and J by 6 bases, with 12 bases between them. The CDR3 covers 13 residues. CDR3 amino acids: CASSRTSANEQFF. CDR3 nucleotides: TGTGCCAGCAGCCGAACTTCAGCCAATGAGCAGTTCTTC.

This clonotype was counted ten times or more. The rearrangement joins TRBV30 to TRBJ2-1, with TRBD2 identical over 10 bases. J lost 6 bases, V lost 5 bases, and 10 bases had no gene match. Germline V gene data show CDR1 as GTSNPN and CDR2 as SVGIG (reference sequence). The CDR3 consists of 15 residues. The CDR3 coding sequence is TGTGCCTGGGCCTTCCTAGCGGGAGCCAGCAATGAGCAGTTCTTC. The encoded protein is CAWAFLAGASNEQFF.

The rearrangement joins TRBV7-3 to TRBJ2-5; unclear D gene. V shed 8 bases and J shed 4 bases, with 14 bases lying between them. The CDR3 loop spans 13 amino acids. Germline V gene lookup returns CDR1 SGHTA and CDR2 FQGTGA. DNA of the CDR3: TGTGCCAGCGCATCGAAGCCTCGAGAGACCCAGTACTTC. Protein: CASASKPRETQYF.

This clonotype was recorded many times. The V call is TRBV7-3, the J call TRBJ2-1; perhaps TRBD1 as D (6 bases). The V and J ends lost 5 bases and 0 bases respectively, with 11 bases between them. The CDR3 has 15 residues. From germline, CDR1 is SGHTA and CDR2 FQGTGA. The chain's CDR3 is CASSRDRSSYNEQFF. In DNA, the CDR3 is TGTGCCAGCAGCCGAGACAGGAGCTCCTACAATGAGCAGTTCTTC.

This clonotype appeared many times. The chain recombines TRBV5-6 with TRBJ2-1, with a weak D call TRBD1 (5 bases). The CDR3 consists of 12 residues. The germline V gene has CDR1 SGHDT and CDR2 YYEEEE. V lost 4 bases to trimming and J lost 8 bases, with 10 bases between them. The CDR3 here is CASSRTIHEQFF. The CDR3 coding sequence is TGTGCCAGCAGCCGGACAATTCATGAGCAGTTCTTC.

The sample holds many counts of this clonotype. The chain is built from TRBV29-1 and TRBJ2-7; TRBD1 agrees at 7 bases. CDR3 length equals 14 residues. The J segment lost 7 bases and the V segment lost 6 bases, leaving 15 bases of the junction unmatched. The germline V gene encodes CDR1 SQVTM and CDR2 ANQGSEA. Written as DNA, the CDR3 is TGCAGCGTGCAACGGGACAGTGCTTCGAGTGAGCAGTACTTC. Its translation: CSVQRDSASSEQYF.

This clonotype was seen ten or more times. The chain uses TRBV7-2 and TRBJ2-7; D unresolved. The CDR3 extends over 15 amino acids. Germline V gives CDR1 SGHTA, CDR2 FQGNSA. Trimming removed 5 bases from V and 0 bases from J, with 14 bases in between. CDR3: CASSPRQVSSYEQYF. CDR3 nucleotides: TGTGCCAGCAGCCCGAGGCAAGTGTCCTCCTACGAGCAGTACTTC.

V is TRBV27 and J is TRBJ1-4; maybe TRBD1 (5 bases). Trimming took 2 bases from V and 0 from J, leaving 13 bases between them. Germline loops: CDR1 MNHEY, CDR2 SMNVEV (reference sequence). This CDR3 is 17 amino acids long. The CDR3 here is CASSLGTHGATNEKLFF. CDR3 in DNA: TGTGCCAGCAGTTTAGGGACCCACGGGGCAACTAATGAAAAACTGTTTTTT.

At least ten counts were recorded for this clonotype. The chain joins TRBV4-1 to TRBJ1-1; the D gene is possibly TRBD1 (6 bases). With 4 bases removed from V and 5 bases from J, the gap between germline ends came to 17 bases. The CDR3 has 15 amino acids. Germline CDR1 and CDR2: MGHRA and YSYEKL. The CDR3 sequence is CASSPLGARMTEAFF. In nucleotides, the CDR3 is TGCGCCAGCAGCCCGCTGGGGGCGCGAATGACTGAAGCTTTCTTT.

The chain couples TRBV25-1 to TRBJ1-1; D gene unclear. Germline V gives CDR1 MGHDK, CDR2 SYGVNS. The CDR3 has 14 amino acids. V shed 5 bases and J shed 1 base, with 11 bases lying between them. CDR3 amino acids: CASSSAEGNTEAFF. For the CDR3, the DNA is TGTGCCAGCAGTTCGGCGGAGGGGAACACTGAAGCTTTCTTT.

This clonotype was counted many times. The V call is TRBV4-3, the J call TRBJ2-7; no firm D call. Trimming cost V 1 base and J 3 bases, with 10 bases left between them. This CDR3 is 14 amino acids long. The germline V gene has CDR1 LGHNA and CDR2 YSLEER. CDR3 amino acids: CASSQGSQGYEQYF. The CDR3, as DNA: TGCGCCAGCAGCCAAGGAAGTCAAGGCTACGAGCAGTACTTC.

This clonotype was found many times. The chain combines TRBV30 with TRBJ2-5; the D is unclear. V dropped 5 bases and J dropped 7 bases, with 11 bases sitting between them. The CDR3 is 11 amino acids. CDR1 is GTSNPN, CDR2 SVGIG, per germline (reference sequence). The CDR3 region has the DNA TGTGCCTGGGGGGTGGGGTTGACCCAGTACTTC. This sequence encodes CAWGVGLTQYF.

This clonotype came up many times. This rearrangement joins TRBV9 to TRBJ2-1, with 7 nucleotides matching TRBD1. V lost 0 bases and J lost 5; bases outside the gene matches: 5. This CDR3 has 15 amino acids. CDR1 is SGDLS, CDR2 YYNGEE, per germline. In nucleotides, the CDR3 is TGTGCCAGCAGCGTAGTGACAGGGATTAACAATGAGCAGTTCTTC. It specifies CASSVVTGINNEQFF.

The CDR3 is CAWSPSDRLAFF. CDR3 sequence (DNA): TGTGCCTGGAGTCCTTCGGACAGGCTGGCTTTCTTT. V and J are TRBV30 and TRBJ1-1, with TRBD1 matching over 7 bases. Germline values: CDR1 GTSNPN, CDR2 SVGIG (reference sequence). The CDR3 length is 12 residues. The trim removed 2 bases at V and 11 bases at J, leaving 8 bases unmatched.